These 13 T cell receptor beta chains were sequenced from one sample in a study of cytomegalovirus exposure and HLA in healthy donors. Primers included in the PCR were 60 Vbeta and 13 Jbeta primers. Libraries were prepared by immunoSEQ multiplex PCR; TCRdb keeps only in-frame clonotypes and omits some of them. In the table there are about 160,000 clones, roughly two thirds of which are singletons. Sequenced sample: PBMCs. All receptors come from a woman aged 25 to 45 in good health and CMV-seronegative.

This clone was counted only a few times. This chain uses TRBV30 with TRBJ2-2; 7 bases align to TRBD2. The V and J ends lost 8 bases and 7 bases, in that order; junction bases with no gene match: 16. The CDR3 consists of 15 residues. CDR1 is GTSNPN, CDR2 SVGIG, per germline (reference sequence). CDR3 bases: TGTGCCGCTCTCGACCGGGCGGGGGACGGCGGGGAGCTGTTTTTT. Protein product: CAALDRAGDGGELFF.

Only a few counts were recorded for this clone. The chain is built from TRBV7-8 and TRBJ2-2, with 13 bases fitting TRBD2. V shed 5 bases, J shed 8 bases, and the junction held 5 bases outside the gene matches. Germline CDR1 is SGHVS and CDR2 is FQNEAQ. The CDR3 length is 15 residues. CDR3: CASSGLAGETGELFF. The CDR3 coding sequence is TGTGCCAGCAGCGGACTAGCGGGAGAAACGGGGGAGCTGTTTTTT. Looking up the rest from reference TRBV7-8 and TRBJ2-2 gives the full variable domain: GAGVSQSPRYKVAKRGQDVALRCDPISGHVSLFWYQQALGQGPEFLTYFQNEAQLDKSGLPSDRFFAERPEGSVSTLKIQRTQQEDSAVYLCASSGLAGETGELFFGEGSRLTVL.

This chain links TRBV30 with TRBJ2-1; 9 bases line up with TRBD1. V lost 1 base to trimming and J lost 3 bases; unmatched junction nucleotides: 4. CDR1 is GTSNPN and CDR2 is SVGIG in the germline V gene (reference sequence). This CDR3 region has 15 residues. CDR3 region: CAWSAGQGIYNEQFF. The DNA for the CDR3 is TGTGCCTGGAGTGCAGGACAGGGGATCTACAATGAGCAGTTCTTC.

This clone occurred a few times. The chain is built from TRBV29-1 and TRBJ2-3, with a weak D call TRBD1 (6 bases). CDR1 and CDR2 from the germline V gene are SQVTM and ANQGSEA. There are 12 residues in the CDR3. The V gene lost 4 bases and the J gene lost 3 bases, with 8 bases spanning the gap. The CDR3 is CSVGTGTDTQYF. Written as DNA, the CDR3 is TGCAGCGTTGGTACAGGGACAGATACGCAGTATTTT.

The chain carries TRBV6-5 and TRBJ2-5; 8 bases are a match to TRBD2. The V gene's germline CDR1 is MNHEY and CDR2 SVGAGI. V lost 8 bases to trimming and J lost 1 base; unmatched junction nucleotides: 9. The CDR3 is 15 amino acids. CDR3 region: CASRGGPRVQETQYF. In nucleotides, the CDR3 is TGTGCCAGCCGGGGGGGGCCCAGGGTCCAAGAGACCCAGTACTTC.

This clone was seen a few times. The sample has other DNA sequences that encode this CDR3 too. The rearrangement joins TRBV9 to TRBJ2-3; the D gene is possibly TRBD2 (5 bases). Germline CDR1 reads SGDLS; CDR2 reads YYNGEE. The CDR3 covers 14 residues. The ends were cut back, 4 bases at V and 3 bases at J, with 12 bases in the middle. Written as DNA, the CDR3 is TGTGCCAGCAGCCCCGTCGGAGGAACAGATACGCAGTATTTT. It yields the protein CASSPVGGTDTQYF.

V gene TRBV30 combines with J gene TRBJ1-2; D gene unclear. The V end was cut by 0 bases, the J end by 7 bases, with 9 bases between. This CDR3 region has 12 residues. CDR1 and CDR2 (germline): GTSNPN, SVGIG (reference sequence). The CDR3 DNA reads as TGTGCCTGGAGTGTATTGGGCTCTGGCTACACCTTC. This codes for CAWSVLGSGYTF.

The sample holds a few counts of this clone. The V call is TRBV11-2, the J call TRBJ2-1; D may be TRBD1 (5 bases). This CDR3 contains 15 residues. Germline loops: CDR1 SGHAT, CDR2 FQNNGV. Trimming removed 3 bases from V and 2 bases from J, with 11 bases in between. CDR3 DNA: TGTGCCAGCAGCTTCACGCAGACAGCCTACAATGAGCAGTTCTTC. Translated, it gives CASSFTQTAYNEQFF.

This chain connects TRBV7-9 to TRBJ2-3, with 9 positions matching TRBD2. From germline, CDR1 is SEHNR and CDR2 FQNEAQ (reference sequence). J lost 2 bases, V lost 8 bases, and 17 bases had no gene match. This CDR3 is built from 18 residues. The DNA of the CDR3 is TGTGCCAGCCGCGGTGGTAGCGGGGGTTCCCATTCCACAGATACGCAGTATTTT. It yields the protein CASRGGSGGSHSTDTQYF.

V and J are TRBV7-2 and TRBJ1-5; no definite D call. Deletions cut 2 bases from V and 0 bases from J, with 8 bases between. From germline, CDR1 is SGHTA and CDR2 FQGNSA. The CDR3 has 15 amino acids. The CDR3 DNA follows: TGTGCCAGCAGCTTAATGGGCTTTAGCAATCAGCCCCAGCATTTT. The encoded protein is CASSLMGFSNQPQHF.

This clone has a handful of counts. V usage is TRBV5-1 and J usage is TRBJ1-3; no clear D gene. V dropped 0 bases and J dropped 0 bases, with 7 bases sitting between them. The CDR3 loop spans 15 amino acids. Germline V gene data show CDR1 as SGHRS and CDR2 as YFSETQ. The CDR3 protein is CASSLDTVSGNTIYF. The CDR3 DNA sequence: TGCGCCAGCAGCTTGGACACAGTCTCTGGAAACACCATATATTTT.

The chain employs TRBV29-1 and TRBJ2-7, with D perhaps matching TRBD2 (5 bases). Trimming stripped 1 base from V and 4 bases from J, with 17 bases between. There are 15 residues in the CDR3. Germline CDR1 SQVTM, CDR2 ANQGSEA. The CDR3 here is CSVEGSASTQYEQYF. The DNA of the CDR3 is TGCAGCGTTGAAGGGTCGGCTAGCACTCAGTACGAGCAGTACTTC.

The chain couples TRBV30 to TRBJ1-4, with D uncertain. This CDR3 is 14 amino acids long. V was pared by 0 bases and J by 8 bases, with 13 bases between. Germline V gives CDR1 GTSNPN, CDR2 SVGIG (reference sequence). As DNA, the CDR3 is TGTGCCTGGAGTGTACGCCCCATTGGCGAAAAACTGTTTTTT. Translation gives CAWSVRPIGEKLFF.